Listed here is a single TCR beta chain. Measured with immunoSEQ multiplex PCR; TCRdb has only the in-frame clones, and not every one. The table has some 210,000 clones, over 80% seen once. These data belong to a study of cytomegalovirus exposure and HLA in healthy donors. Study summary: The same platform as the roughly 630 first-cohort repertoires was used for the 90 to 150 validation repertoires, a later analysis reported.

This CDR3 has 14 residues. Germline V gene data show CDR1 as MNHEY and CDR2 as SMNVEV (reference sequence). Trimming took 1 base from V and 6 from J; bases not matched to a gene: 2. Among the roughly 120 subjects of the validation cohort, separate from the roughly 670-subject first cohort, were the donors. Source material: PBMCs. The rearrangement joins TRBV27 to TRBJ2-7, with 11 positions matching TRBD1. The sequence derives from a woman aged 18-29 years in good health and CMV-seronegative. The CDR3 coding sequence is TGTGCCAGCAGTTTATTCGGGACAGGGGGCGAGCAGTACTTC. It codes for CASSLFGTGGEQYF.